The 31 T cell receptor beta chains below come from one sample, sequenced in a study of shared clonotypes between healthy human individuals. Data came from immunoSEQ multiplex PCR; TCRdb stores just in-frame clones and leaves some out. The profile shows millions of clones, more than 85% of them singletons. Only CD45RO-negative cells positively selected for CCR7 counted as naive CD8 cells, so terminally differentiated effector memory CD45RA+ cells were excluded. The sequenced sample consisted of naive CD8+ T cells from PBMCs. These receptors originate from a man younger than 35 in good health. Some clones in this sample may be carry-over from other donors' samples.

Details on this clone: The same CDR3 is also encoded by other DNA sequences in this sample. CDR3 nucleotide sequence: TGTGCCAGCAGTTACTCGGGCCGAAGCTCCTACGAGCAGTACTTC. Encoded protein: CASSYSGRSSYEQYF. This chain joins TRBV6-5 and TRBJ2-7, with D uncertain. This CDR3 spans 15 amino acids. Germline V gene lookup returns CDR1 MNHEY and CDR2 SVGAGI. The ends were cut back, 0 bases at V and 0 bases at J, with 9 bases in the middle.

This clone was seen only once. The chain carries TRBV6-5 and TRBJ1-3; no clear D. V gave up 2 bases and J gave up 4 bases, with 15 bases separating them. This CDR3 comprises 16 residues. Germline V gene sequence: CDR1 MNHEY, CDR2 SVGAGI. CDR3 bases: TGTGCCAGCAGTTACGTCGCGGACCCTTGGGGAAACACCATATATTTT. Translated, it gives CASSYVADPWGNTIYF.

This chain uses TRBV19 with TRBJ2-7; no clear D gene. This CDR3 has 14 residues. Between the trimmed V and J ends, which lost 5 bases and 2 bases, there was a span of 13 bases. CDR1 and CDR2 (germline): LNHDA, SQIVND (reference sequence). CDR3 amino acids: CASSSAGDAYEQYF. The CDR3 DNA reads TGTGCCAGTAGTTCGGCCGGCGACGCCTACGAGCAGTACTTC.

CDR3 DNA: TGTGCCAGCAGCTCCCCGGGACTGGGCTACGAGCAGTACTTC. Protein product: CASSSPGLGYEQYF. This chain links TRBV7-8 with TRBJ2-7; D possibly corresponds to TRBD2 (6 bases). Germline CDR1 reads SGHVS; CDR2 reads FQNEAQ. The V gene lost 4 bases and the J gene lost 3 bases, with 13 bases spanning the gap. The length of the CDR3 is 14 residues.

V usage is TRBV29-1 and J usage is TRBJ2-2, with D maybe TRBD1 (6 bases). CDR3 length equals 13 residues. Trimming stripped 7 bases from V and 6 bases from J, with 15 bases between. Germline V gene data show CDR1 as SQVTM and CDR2 as ANQGSEA. The CDR3 region is CSATTGSPGELFF. The DNA of the CDR3 is TGCAGCGCCACTACAGGGTCCCCCGGGGAGCTGTTTTTT.

The chain uses TRBV5-6 and TRBJ2-6; D gene uncertain. CDR1 is SGHDT and CDR2 is YYEEEE in the germline V gene. The CDR3 is 14 residues long. Trimming pared 0 bases from V and 8 bases from J, leaving 9 bases between. The CDR3 protein is CASSLALNPNVLTF. The CDR3 DNA sequence: TGTGCCAGCAGCTTGGCCTTGAATCCCAACGTCCTGACTTTC.

The rearrangement links TRBV7-9 to TRBJ1-1; the D gene is possibly TRBD1 (5 bases). The V gene's germline CDR1 is SEHNR and CDR2 FQNEAQ (reference sequence). The CDR3 spans 11 residues. With 7 bases removed from V and 11 bases from J, the gap between germline ends came to 14 bases. CDR3 in amino acids: CASTWGGVAFF. Written as DNA, the CDR3 is TGTGCCAGCACCTGGGGCGGCGTGGCTTTCTTT.

This clone has just one count. CDR3 nucleotide sequence: TGTGCCAGCAGCCAAGATGTCGGGGGCTGGACTGAAGCTTTCTTT. Encoded protein: CASSQDVGGWTEAFF. This chain joins TRBV4-2 and TRBJ1-1; possible D gene TRBD1, 6 bases. Germline V lookup: CDR1 LGHNA, CDR2 YNFKEQ. V dropped 0 bases and J dropped 5 bases, with 13 bases sitting between them. CDR3 length: 15 amino acids.

The chain is built from TRBV11-2 and TRBJ2-3; no clear D gene. The V gene's germline CDR1 is SGHAT and CDR2 FQNNGV. The V end was cut by 1 base, the J end by 1 base, with 12 bases between. The CDR3 totals 16 residues. CDR3 DNA: TGTGCCAGCAGCTTAGGTCTTGTGTCAGGCACAGATACGCAGTATTTT. This codes for CASSLGLVSGTDTQYF. Full variable domain (remainder filled in from reference TRBV11-2 and TRBJ2-3): EAGVAQSPRYKIIEKRQSVAFWCNPISGHATLYWYQQILGQGPKLLIQFQNNGVVDDSQLPKDRFSAERLKGVDSTLKIQPAKLEDSAVYLCASSLGLVSGTDTQYFGPGTRLTVL.

The CDR3 loop is CASSFRTETTNEKLFF. Written as DNA, the CDR3 is TGTGCCAGCAGTTTCCGAACAGAGACAACTAATGAAAAACTGTTTTTT. The rearrangement links TRBV28 to TRBJ1-4; D ambiguous. The V and J ends lost 3 bases and 0 bases respectively, with 11 bases between them. This CDR3 is built from 16 residues. Germline V CDR1 and CDR2: MDHEN, SYDVKM. Combining the CDR3 with reference TRBV28 and TRBJ1-4 gives the whole variable domain DVKVTQSSRYLVKRTGEKVFLECVQDMDHENMFWYRQDPGLGLRLIYFSYDVKMKEKGDIPEGYSVSREKKERFSLILESASTNQTSMYLCASSFRTETTNEKLFFGSGTQLSVL.

The chain joins TRBV6-6 to TRBJ2-1; no clear D gene. V lost 0 bases, J lost 2 bases, and 8 bases lay in between. The germline gives CDR1 MNHNY, CDR2 SVGAGI (reference sequence). This CDR3 region has 15 residues. The CDR3, as DNA: TGTGCCAGCAGTTACTCGGGGTTGGCCTACAATGAGCAGTTCTTC. Protein: CASSYSGLAYNEQFF.

The chain links TRBV15 to TRBJ2-3, with 10 bases aligning to TRBD1. The CDR3 extends over 16 amino acids. The germline V gene has CDR1 LNHNV and CDR2 YYDKDF (reference sequence). With 3 bases clipped from V and 3 bases from J, the junction kept 6 bases outside the gene matches. The CDR3: CATSRTGGGWTDTQYF. DNA for the CDR3: TGTGCCACCAGCAGGACAGGGGGCGGTTGGACAGATACGCAGTATTTT.

The chain employs TRBV15 and TRBJ1-1; 7 positions agree with TRBD1. The CDR3 runs 16 residues. Germline CDR1 LNHNV, CDR2 YYDKDF (reference sequence). The J segment lost 5 bases and the V segment lost 4 bases, leaving 13 bases of the junction unmatched. In nucleotides, the CDR3 is TGTGCCACCAGCACAAATCGGGGACAGACACAAACTGAAGCTTTCTTT. Translated: CATSTNRGQTQTEAFF.

The chain combines TRBV27 with TRBJ2-7; perhaps TRBD2 as D (6 bases). The CDR3 contains 15 residues. V was pared by 3 bases and J by 3 bases, with 15 bases between. Germline CDR1 reads MNHEY; CDR2 reads SMNVEV (reference sequence). Here the CDR3 DNA reads TGTGCCAGCAGTTTGGATGGCGGGGTGAGCTACGAGCAGTACTTC. Its protein product is CASSLDGGVSYEQYF.

J is TRBJ2-4 and V is TRBV14; 9 bases agree with TRBD2. With 4 bases clipped from V and 6 bases from J, the junction kept 7 bases outside the gene matches. Germline CDR1 SGHDN, CDR2 FVKESK. The CDR3 spans 15 residues. CDR3 region: CASSLSGSRLNIQYF. CDR3 DNA: TGTGCCAGCAGCCTTAGCGGGAGTAGACTAAACATTCAGTACTTC.

V gene TRBV9 combines with J gene TRBJ2-3, with D unresolved. Trimming took 3 bases from V and 0 from J, leaving 14 bases between them. From germline, CDR1 is SGDLS and CDR2 YYNGEE. The CDR3 loop spans 16 amino acids. The CDR3 spells CASSALQRTSTDTQYF. CDR3 DNA: TGTGCCAGCAGCGCCCTACAGCGAACTAGCACAGATACGCAGTATTTT.

The chain is built from TRBV6-5 and TRBJ2-1; D is possibly TRBD2 (5 bases). Germline V gene sequence: CDR1 MNHEY, CDR2 SVGAGI. CDR3 length: 15 amino acids. The V and J ends lost 2 bases and 0 bases respectively, with 8 bases between them. In nucleotides, the CDR3 is TGTGCCAGCAGTTACGCCAGCGGCTCCTACAATGAGCAGTTCTTC. It encodes CASSYASGSYNEQFF.

This sequence joins TRBV9 and TRBJ1-5; D gene unclear. CDR3 length equals 15 residues. The V gene lost 0 bases and the J gene lost 0 bases, with 7 bases spanning the gap. Germline V gene sequence: CDR1 SGDLS, CDR2 YYNGEE. The CDR3, as DNA: TGTGCCAGCAGCGTAGAAGGGCATAGCAATCAGCCCCAGCATTTT. This gives the protein CASSVEGHSNQPQHF. Full variable domain (remainder filled in from reference TRBV9 and TRBJ1-5): DSGVTQTPKHLITATGQRVTLRCSPRSGDLSVYWYQQSLDQGLQFLIQYYNGEERAKGNILERFSAQQFPDLHSELNLSSLELGDSALYFCASSVEGHSNQPQHFGDGTRLSIL.

The gene calls are TRBV4-3 and TRBJ2-1; D call uncertain. Trimming removed 0 bases from V and 2 bases from J, with 11 bases in between. CDR1 is LGHNA, CDR2 YSLEER, per germline. CDR3 length: 16 amino acids. For the CDR3, the DNA is TGCGCCAGCAGCCAAGATCGCGGTAATACCTACAATGAGCAGTTCTTC. Encoded protein: CASSQDRGNTYNEQFF.

This rearrangement joins TRBV7-9 to TRBJ2-3, with TRBD2 as a possible D gene (5 bases). The CDR3 is 14 residues long. Between the trimmed V and J ends, which lost 4 bases and 0 bases, there was a span of 8 bases. Germline assignment: CDR1 SEHNR and CDR2 FQNEAQ (reference sequence). CDR3 DNA: TGTGCCAGCAGCTCCTGGACTAGCACAGATACGCAGTATTTT. Translated: CASSSWTSTDTQYF.

The chain joins TRBV7-9 to TRBJ1-1; D might be TRBD1 (5 bases). Germline V gene lookup returns CDR1 SEHNR and CDR2 FQNEAQ (reference sequence). This CDR3 contains 12 residues. V lost 7 bases and J lost 6, with 12 bases in between. This chain's CDR3 is CASNKKTAEAFF. The CDR3 DNA reads TGTGCCAGCAACAAAAAGACAGCTGAAGCTTTCTTT.

V gene TRBV10-3 combines with J gene TRBJ2-1, with 11 positions matching TRBD2. This CDR3 region has 19 residues. Trimming took 3 bases from V and 0 from J; bases not matched to a gene: 10. CDR1 ENHRY and CDR2 SYGVKD come from the germline V gene. The CDR3 reads CAISDVAGGPTSSYNEQFF. The CDR3 DNA is TGTGCCATCAGTGATGTAGCGGGAGGGCCGACGAGCTCCTACAATGAGCAGTTCTTC.

Remarks on this clone: Other DNA sequences within the sample encode an identical CDR3. This chain joins TRBV7-2 and TRBJ2-7; D is uncertain. The CDR3 loop spans 11 amino acids. V lost 5 bases, J lost 1 base, and 3 bases lay in between. The germline gives CDR1 SGHTA, CDR2 FQGNSA. The CDR3: CASSVSYEQYF. CDR3 nucleotide sequence: TGTGCCAGCAGCGTGTCCTACGAGCAGTACTTC.

This clone was seen just once. J is TRBJ2-7 and V is TRBV11-3, with 9 positions matching TRBD1. J lost 5 bases, V lost 4 bases, and 15 bases had no gene match. CDR1 and CDR2 from the germline V gene are SGHNT and YENEEA. CDR3 size: 17 residues. The CDR3 loop is CASSYGLSGTGYHEQYF. CDR3 in DNA: TGTGCCAGCAGCTACGGACTGAGCGGGACAGGGTACCACGAGCAGTACTTC. The full variable domain, completed using reference TRBV11-3 and TRBJ2-7, is EAGVVQSPRYKIIEKKQPVAFWCNPISGHNTLYWYLQNLGQGPELLIRYENEEAVDDSQLPKDRFSAERLKGVDSTLKIQPAELGDSAVYLCASSYGLSGTGYHEQYFGPGTRLTVT.

This chain uses TRBV28 with TRBJ2-6; 8 bases are a match to TRBD1. V lost 7 bases, J lost 1 base, and 15 bases stayed unmatched. Germline-derived CDR1 and CDR2 are MDHEN and SYDVKM. The CDR3 runs 19 residues. CDR3 DNA: TGTGCCAGCACTACATTCCAGGGGGCGCGGATGTCTGGGGCCAACGTCCTGACTTTC. Protein: CASTTFQGARMSGANVLTF. Full variable domain (missing parts from reference TRBV28 and TRBJ2-6): DVKVTQSSRYLVKRTGEKVFLECVQDMDHENMFWYRQDPGLGLRLIYFSYDVKMKEKGDIPEGYSVSREKKERFSLILESASTNQTSMYLCASTTFQGARMSGANVLTFGAGSRLTVL.

V and J are TRBV7-9 and TRBJ2-1; D remains ambiguous. The CDR3 extends over 13 amino acids. Germline-derived CDR1 and CDR2 are SEHNR and FQNEAQ (reference sequence). Trimming took 5 bases from V and 10 from J, leaving 15 bases between them. CDR3 in amino acids: CASSPAPVGEQFF. CDR3 sequence (DNA): TGTGCCAGCAGCCCCGCTCCAGTCGGCGAGCAGTTCTTC.

The chain joins TRBV11-3 to TRBJ2-3; TRBD1 might be the D (6 bases). Trimming took 4 bases from V and 0 from J, leaving 11 bases between them. In germline, CDR1 is SGHNT, CDR2 YENEEA. This CDR3 contains 15 residues. CDR3 residues: CASSSRQDSTDTQYF. The DNA of the CDR3 is TGTGCCAGCAGCTCCCGACAGGATAGCACAGATACGCAGTATTTT.

V is TRBV29-1 and J is TRBJ2-7; 12 bases map to TRBD2. CDR3 size: 14 residues. In germline, CDR1 is SQVTM, CDR2 ANQGSEA. The V segment lost 5 bases and the J segment 3 bases; nucleotides outside the gene matches: 5. CDR3 coding DNA: TGCAGCGTTTCCCTAGCGGGAGGGTACTACGAGCAGTACTTC. Encoded protein: CSVSLAGGYYEQYF.

The V gene is TRBV13, the J gene TRBJ2-2, with D possibly matching TRBD1 (5 bases). Per germline, CDR1 PRHDT and CDR2 FYEKMQ (reference sequence). Trimming removed 5 bases from V and 5 bases from J, with 21 bases in between. The CDR3 consists of 17 residues. Here the CDR3 reads CASSPPPRVLVTGELFF. The DNA of the CDR3 is TGTGCCAGCAGCCCTCCCCCCAGGGTTTTGGTAACCGGGGAGCTGTTTTTT.

This clone was observed a single time. The V gene is TRBV25-1, the J gene TRBJ2-1, with TRBD2 identical over 7 bases. Germline CDR1 MGHDK, CDR2 SYGVNS. Trimming at V came to 0 bases and at J to 4 bases, leaving 12 bases not matched to a gene. There are 18 residues in the CDR3. CDR3 sequence (DNA): TGTGCCAGCAGTGAATATAAGAGTGGGAGGGCCCCGTACAATGAGCAGTTCTTC. Its translation is CASSEYKSGRAPYNEQFF.

CDR3 sequence: CASSQGGGPYNEQFF. CDR3 DNA sequence: TGCGCCAGCAGCCAAGGGGGGGGCCCCTACAATGAGCAGTTCTTC. J is TRBJ2-1 and V is TRBV4-3, with D possibly being TRBD2 (7 bases). CDR3 length: 15 residues. Germline loops: CDR1 LGHNA, CDR2 YSLEER. The V gene lost 1 base and the J gene lost 2 bases, with 9 bases spanning the gap.